What follows describes a single T cell receptor (beta chain). The protocol was immunoSEQ multiplex PCR, while the TCRdb copy is restricted to in-frame clones and leaves out a portion. The sample contains about 380,000 clones, 95% of which appear only once. The data derive from a study of shared T cell receptors in the human thymus. From germline, CDR1 is LNHDA and CDR2 SQIVND (reference sequence). V dropped 4 bases and J dropped 6 bases, with 25 bases sitting between them. This CDR3 is 17 amino acids long. This TCR derives from a human donor. The sequenced material came from thymocytes. V gene TRBV19 combines with J gene TRBJ2-7, with D perhaps matching TRBD1 (8 bases). Written as DNA, the CDR3 is TGTGCCAGTAGTACTCGCGGACAGGGTGGGACTACTGGCGAGCAGTACTTC. This translates into CASSTRGQGGTTGEQYF.